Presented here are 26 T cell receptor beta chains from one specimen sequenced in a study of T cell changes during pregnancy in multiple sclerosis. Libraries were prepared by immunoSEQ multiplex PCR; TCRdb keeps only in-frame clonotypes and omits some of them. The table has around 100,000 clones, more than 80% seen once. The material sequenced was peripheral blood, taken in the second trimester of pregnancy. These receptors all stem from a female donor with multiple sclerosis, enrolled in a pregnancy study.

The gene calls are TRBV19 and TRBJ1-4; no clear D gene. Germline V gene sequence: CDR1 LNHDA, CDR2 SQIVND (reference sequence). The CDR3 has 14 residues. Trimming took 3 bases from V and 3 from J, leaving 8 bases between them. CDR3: CASSILRSNEKLFF. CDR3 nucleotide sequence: TGTGCCAGTAGTATTTTACGGTCTAATGAAAAACTGTTTTTT.

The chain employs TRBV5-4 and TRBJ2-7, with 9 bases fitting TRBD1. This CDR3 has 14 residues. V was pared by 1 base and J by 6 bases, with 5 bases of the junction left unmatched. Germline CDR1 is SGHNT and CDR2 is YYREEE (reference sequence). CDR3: CASSLIRGQGEQYF. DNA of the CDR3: TGTGCCAGCAGCTTGATAAGGGGACAGGGCGAGCAGTACTTC.

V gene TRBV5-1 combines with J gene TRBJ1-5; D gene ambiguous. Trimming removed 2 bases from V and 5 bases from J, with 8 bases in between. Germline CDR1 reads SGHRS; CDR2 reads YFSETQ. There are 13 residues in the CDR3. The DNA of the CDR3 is TGCGCCAGCAGCTTAGAGGGATATCAGCCCCAGCATTTT. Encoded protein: CASSLEGYQPQHF.

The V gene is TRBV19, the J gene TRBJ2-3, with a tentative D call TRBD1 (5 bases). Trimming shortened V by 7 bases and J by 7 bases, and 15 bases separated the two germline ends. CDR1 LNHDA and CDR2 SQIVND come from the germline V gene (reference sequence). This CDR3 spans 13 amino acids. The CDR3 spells CASNGASRNTQYF. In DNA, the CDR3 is TGTGCCAGTAATGGGGCTTCGAGGAATACGCAGTATTTT.

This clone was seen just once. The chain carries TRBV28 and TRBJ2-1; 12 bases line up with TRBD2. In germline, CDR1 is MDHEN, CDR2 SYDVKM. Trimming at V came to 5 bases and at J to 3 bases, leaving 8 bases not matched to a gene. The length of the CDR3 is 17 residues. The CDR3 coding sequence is TGTGCCAGCAGTCCAGGACTAGCGGGACGATACTACAATGAGCAGTTCTTC. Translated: CASSPGLAGRYYNEQFF.

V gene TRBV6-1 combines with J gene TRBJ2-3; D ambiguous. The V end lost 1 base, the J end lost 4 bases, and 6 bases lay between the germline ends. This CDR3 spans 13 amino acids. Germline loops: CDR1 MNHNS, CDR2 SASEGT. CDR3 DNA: TGTGCCAGCAGTGAAGGGCTCCCAGATACGCAGTATTTT. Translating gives CASSEGLPDTQYF.

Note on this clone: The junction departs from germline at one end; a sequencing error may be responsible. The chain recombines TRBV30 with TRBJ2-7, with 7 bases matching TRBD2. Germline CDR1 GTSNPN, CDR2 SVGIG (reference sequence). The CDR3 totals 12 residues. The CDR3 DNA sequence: TGTGCCTGGGGTGGGGGGGTCTACGAGCAGTCCTTC. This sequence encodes CAWGGGVYEQSF. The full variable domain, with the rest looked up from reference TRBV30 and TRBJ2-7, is SQTIHQWPATLVQPVGSPLSLECTVEGTSNPNLYWYRQAAGRGLQLLFYSVGIGQISSEVPQNLSASRPQDRQFILSSKKLLLSDSGFYLCAWGGGVYEQSFGPGTRLTVT.

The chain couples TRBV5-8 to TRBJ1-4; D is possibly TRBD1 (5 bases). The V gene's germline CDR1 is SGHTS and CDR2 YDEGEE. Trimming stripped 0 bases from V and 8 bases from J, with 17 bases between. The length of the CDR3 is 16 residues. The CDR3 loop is CASSLEFGQGQEKLFF. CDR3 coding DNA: TGTGCCAGCAGCTTGGAATTTGGGCAGGGTCAGGAAAAACTGTTTTTT.

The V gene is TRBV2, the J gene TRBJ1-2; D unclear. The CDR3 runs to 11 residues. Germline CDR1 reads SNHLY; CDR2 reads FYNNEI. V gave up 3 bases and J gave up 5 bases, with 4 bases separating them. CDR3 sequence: CASSDGYGYTF. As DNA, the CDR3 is TGTGCCAGCAGTGACGGTTATGGCTACACCTTC.

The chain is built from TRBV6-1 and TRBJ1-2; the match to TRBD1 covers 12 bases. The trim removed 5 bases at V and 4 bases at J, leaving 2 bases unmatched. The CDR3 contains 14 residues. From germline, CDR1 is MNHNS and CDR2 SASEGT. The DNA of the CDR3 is TGTGCCAGCAGTTGGGACAGGGGGCCCTATGGCTACACCTTC. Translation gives CASSWDRGPYGYTF.

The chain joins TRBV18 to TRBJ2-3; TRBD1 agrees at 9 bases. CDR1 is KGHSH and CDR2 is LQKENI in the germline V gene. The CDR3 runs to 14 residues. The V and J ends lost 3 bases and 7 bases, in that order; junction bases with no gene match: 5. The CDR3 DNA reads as TGTGCCAGCTCACCGCGGACAGGGGAGCATACGCAGTATTTT. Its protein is CASSPRTGEHTQYF.

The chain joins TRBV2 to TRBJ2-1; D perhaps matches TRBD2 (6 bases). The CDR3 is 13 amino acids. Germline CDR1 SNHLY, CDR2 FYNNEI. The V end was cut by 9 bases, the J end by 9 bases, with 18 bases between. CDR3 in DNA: TGTGCCAGTCAAACGGGAGTGGGGGGTGAGCAGTTCTTC. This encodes CASQTGVGGEQFF.

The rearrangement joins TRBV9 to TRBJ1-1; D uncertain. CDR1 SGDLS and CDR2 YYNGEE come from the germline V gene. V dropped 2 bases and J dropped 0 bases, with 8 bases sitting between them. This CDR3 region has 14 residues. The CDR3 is CASSVAGMNTEAFF. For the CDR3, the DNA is TGTGCCAGCAGCGTGGCGGGCATGAACACTGAAGCTTTCTTT.

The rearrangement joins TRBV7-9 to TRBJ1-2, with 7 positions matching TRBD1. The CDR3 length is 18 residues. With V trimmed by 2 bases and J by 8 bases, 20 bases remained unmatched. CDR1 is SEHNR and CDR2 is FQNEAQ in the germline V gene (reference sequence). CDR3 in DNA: TGTGCCAGCAGCTTATCCCCCAATCACAGGGGAGGCACGGGGGGCTACACCTTC. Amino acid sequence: CASSLSPNHRGGTGGYTF.

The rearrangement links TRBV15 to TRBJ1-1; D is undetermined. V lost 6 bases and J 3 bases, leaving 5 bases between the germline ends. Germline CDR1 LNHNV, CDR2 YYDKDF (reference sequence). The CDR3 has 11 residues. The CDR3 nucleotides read TGTGCCACCAGGGGCGACACTGAAGCTTTCTTT. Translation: CATRGDTEAFF.

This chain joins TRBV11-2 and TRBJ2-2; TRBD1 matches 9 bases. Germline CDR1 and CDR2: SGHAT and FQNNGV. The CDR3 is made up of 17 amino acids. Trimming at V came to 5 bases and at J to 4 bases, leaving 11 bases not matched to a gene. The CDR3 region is CASSIRSGTGFTGELFF. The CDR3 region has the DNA TGTGCCAGCAGCATCAGATCCGGGACAGGGTTCACCGGGGAGCTGTTTTTT.

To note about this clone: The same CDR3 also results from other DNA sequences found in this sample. This CDR3 is CASSLGRASNQPQHF. Here the CDR3 DNA reads TGTGCCAGCAGCTTAGGCAGGGCGAGCAATCAGCCCCAGCATTTT. The genes are TRBV7-8 and TRBJ1-5; TRBD1 might be the D (5 bases). Per germline, CDR1 SGHVS and CDR2 FQNEAQ. The V gene lost 1 base and the J gene lost 1 base, with 8 bases spanning the gap. The CDR3 sequence is 15 residues long.

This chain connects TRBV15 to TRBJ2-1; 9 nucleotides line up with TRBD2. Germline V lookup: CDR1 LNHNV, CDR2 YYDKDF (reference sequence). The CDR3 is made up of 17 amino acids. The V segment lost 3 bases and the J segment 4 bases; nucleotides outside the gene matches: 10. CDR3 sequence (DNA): TGTGCCACCAGCAGGGCTGGGTCTAGCGGGATTTACAATGAGCAGTTCTTC. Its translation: CATSRAGSSGIYNEQFF.

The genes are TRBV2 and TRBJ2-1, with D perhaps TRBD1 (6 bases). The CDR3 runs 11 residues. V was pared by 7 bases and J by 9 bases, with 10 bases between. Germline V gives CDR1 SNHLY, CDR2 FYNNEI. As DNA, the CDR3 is TGTGCCAGCACCCGAGGGGGTGAGCAGTTCTTC. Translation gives CASTRGGEQFF.

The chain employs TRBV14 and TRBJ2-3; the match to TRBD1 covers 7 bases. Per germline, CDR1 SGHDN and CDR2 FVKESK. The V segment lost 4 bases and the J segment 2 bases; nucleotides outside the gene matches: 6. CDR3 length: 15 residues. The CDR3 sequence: CASSLRDSFTDTQYF. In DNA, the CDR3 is TGTGCCAGCAGCCTCCGGGACAGCTTCACAGATACGCAGTATTTT.

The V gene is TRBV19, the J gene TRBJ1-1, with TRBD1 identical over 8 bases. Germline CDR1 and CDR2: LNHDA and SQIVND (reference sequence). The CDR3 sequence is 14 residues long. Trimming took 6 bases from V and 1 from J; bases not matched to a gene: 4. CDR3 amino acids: CASSDRGANTEAFF. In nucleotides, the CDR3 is TGTGCCAGTAGCGACAGGGGAGCGAACACTGAAGCTTTCTTT.

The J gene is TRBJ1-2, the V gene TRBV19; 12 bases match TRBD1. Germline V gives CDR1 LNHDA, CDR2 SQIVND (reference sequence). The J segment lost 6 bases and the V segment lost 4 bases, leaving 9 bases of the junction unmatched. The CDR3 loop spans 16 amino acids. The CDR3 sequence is CASSNSYRDRGHGYTF. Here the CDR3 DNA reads TGTGCCAGTAGTAACTCCTACCGGGACAGGGGGCATGGCTACACCTTC.

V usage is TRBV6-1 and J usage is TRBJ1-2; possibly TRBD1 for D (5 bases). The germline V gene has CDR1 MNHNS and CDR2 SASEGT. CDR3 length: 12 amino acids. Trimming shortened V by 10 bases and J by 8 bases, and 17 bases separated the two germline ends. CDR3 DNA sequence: TGTGCCATCCCCGACAGTTCGGAAGGCTACACCTTC. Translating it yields CAIPDSSEGYTF.

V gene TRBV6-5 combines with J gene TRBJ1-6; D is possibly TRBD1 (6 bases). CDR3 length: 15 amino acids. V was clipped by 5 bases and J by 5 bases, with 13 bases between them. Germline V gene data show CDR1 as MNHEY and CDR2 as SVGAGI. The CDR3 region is CASSPTGINNSPLHF. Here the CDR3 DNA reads TGTGCCAGCAGTCCCACAGGGATTAATAATTCACCCCTCCACTTT.

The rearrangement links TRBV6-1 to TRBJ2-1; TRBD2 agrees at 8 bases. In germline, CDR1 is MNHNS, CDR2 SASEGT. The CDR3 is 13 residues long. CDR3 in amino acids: CAIAGSSYNEQFF. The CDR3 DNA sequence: TGTGCGATAGCGGGGAGCTCCTACAATGAGCAGTTCTTC.

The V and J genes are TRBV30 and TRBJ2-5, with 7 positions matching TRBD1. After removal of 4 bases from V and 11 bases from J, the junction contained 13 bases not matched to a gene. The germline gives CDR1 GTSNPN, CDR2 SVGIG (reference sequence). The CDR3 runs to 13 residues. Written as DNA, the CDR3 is TGTGCCTGGACGAAACAGGGGCACGGGGAGCAGTACTTC. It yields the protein CAWTKQGHGEQYF.